The 13 T cell receptor beta chains below come from one sample, sequenced in a study of blood T cell repertoires in COVID-19 (dated by TCRdb to the early 2020s). The library was obtained by the immunoSEQ multiplex PCR assay. TCRdb holds this immuneACCESS table with in-frame rearrangements only. Some clones are missing; in checked studies, unresolved V genes explain under half, and the rest has no known cause. This sample gives about 99,000 clones in total; roughly 86% of them show up just once. The ten most abundant clones make up 10% to 15% of the sample. Sequencing was carried out using peripheral blood. Receptors originate from a woman between 55 and 75 years old in a cohort sampled during active or convalescent COVID-19.

This rearrangement joins TRBV19 to TRBJ2-3; D is unclear. V lost 1 base to trimming and J lost 4 bases, with 6 bases between them. Germline V CDR1 and CDR2: LNHDA, SQIVND (reference sequence). This CDR3 is built from 13 residues. The CDR3 DNA reads as TGTGCCAGTAGTATAGGACACTCAGATACGCAGTATTTT. This codes for CASSIGHSDTQYF.

The rearrangement links TRBV5-1 to TRBJ1-2; D possibly corresponds to TRBD1 (5 bases). There are 15 residues in the CDR3. The germline gives CDR1 SGHRS, CDR2 YFSETQ. The germline V and J ends were trimmed by 3 bases and 4 bases, with 16 bases remaining between them. The CDR3 DNA is TGCGCCAGCAGCTCTAATCCAGGGCAAGCCTATGGCTACACCTTC. Amino acid sequence: CASSSNPGQAYGYTF.

This chain joins TRBV5-1 and TRBJ2-7, with D possibly matching TRBD2 (6 bases). With 1 base removed from V and 2 bases from J, the gap between germline ends came to 10 bases. The CDR3 loop spans 14 amino acids. CDR1 and CDR2 (germline): SGHRS, YFSETQ. The CDR3 region has the DNA TGCGCCAGCAGCTTGAGTGGAGGGGCCTACGAGCAGTACTTC. Protein product: CASSLSGGAYEQYF.

This clone was picked up one time. The CDR3, as DNA: TGTGCCAGCAGCTTAATTGGACTAGCGGTCAGCTCCTACAATGAGCAGTTCTTC. Its translation is CASSLIGLAVSSYNEQFF. The rearrangement uses TRBV7-9 and TRBJ2-1; 10 bases fit TRBD2. The CDR3 sequence is 18 residues long. Per the germline V gene, CDR1 is SEHNR and CDR2 is FQNEAQ (reference sequence). Trimming removed 2 bases from V and 0 bases from J; junction bases left unmatched: 7.

CDR3 coding DNA: TGCAGTGCTAGTCTCCGGGGGACCGGGGAGCTGTTTTTT. The encoded protein is CSASLRGTGELFF. The J gene is TRBJ2-2, the V gene TRBV20-1; maybe TRBD2 (6 bases). CDR3 length: 13 residues. V lost 3 bases to trimming and J lost 5 bases, with 10 bases between them. CDR1 is DFQATT, CDR2 SNEGSKA, per germline (reference sequence).

The chain recombines TRBV23-1 with TRBJ2-5; D remains ambiguous. TRBV23-1 is recorded as an ORF, its role being uncertain. This CDR3 has 11 amino acids. The V end lost 7 bases, the J end lost 11 bases, and 14 bases lay between the germline ends. CDR3 bases: TGCGCCAGCAACTTCCCTGGTTCACAGTACTTC. Its protein product is CASNFPGSQYF.

This clone was detected once. V usage is TRBV29-1 and J usage is TRBJ1-2; D gene ambiguous. This CDR3 is 12 amino acids long. The germline V gene encodes CDR1 SQVTM and CDR2 ANQGSEA. The germline V and J ends were trimmed by 7 bases and 6 bases, with 15 bases remaining between them. CDR3 in amino acids: CSAAGGVDGYTF. Written as DNA, the CDR3 is TGCAGCGCCGCTGGAGGCGTAGATGGCTACACCTTC.

The chain couples TRBV2 to TRBJ1-2, with TRBD1 matching over 7 bases. CDR1 is SNHLY and CDR2 is FYNNEI in the germline V gene. V gave up 6 bases and J gave up 3 bases; unmatched junction bases: 10. This CDR3 has 15 amino acids. The CDR3 protein is CASRGLQGRDYGYTF. DNA of the CDR3: TGTGCCAGCAGAGGATTACAGGGGAGAGACTATGGCTACACCTTC.

This clone showed up just once. This chain connects TRBV7-9 to TRBJ1-1; D may be TRBD1 (5 bases). V shed 0 bases and J shed 0 bases, with 5 bases lying between them. CDR3 size: 14 residues. In germline, CDR1 is SEHNR, CDR2 FQNEAQ (reference sequence). The CDR3 bases are TGTGCCAGCAGCTTAGCAGGGGTGAACACTGAAGCTTTCTTT. Its translation: CASSLAGVNTEAFF.

The V call is TRBV28, the J call TRBJ2-1; 13 bases align to TRBD2. V lost 8 bases and J lost 6; bases outside the gene matches: 7. Germline V gene lookup returns CDR1 MDHEN and CDR2 SYDVKM. The CDR3 sequence is 15 residues long. CDR3 amino acids: CASATGTSGINEQFF. In nucleotides, the CDR3 is TGTGCCAGCGCAACCGGGACTAGCGGGATCAATGAGCAGTTCTTC.

This clone was picked up a small number of times. V gene TRBV28 combines with J gene TRBJ1-3, with 8 bases fitting TRBD1. The germline V gene has CDR1 MDHEN and CDR2 SYDVKM. This CDR3 comprises 15 residues. V was pared by 2 bases and J by 9 bases, with 9 bases of the junction left unmatched. The CDR3 is CASSLGAQGEGTIYF. CDR3 in DNA: TGTGCCAGCAGTTTAGGCGCACAGGGGGAGGGCACCATATATTTT.

V usage is TRBV15 and J usage is TRBJ2-3; D gene uncertain. The CDR3 runs to 13 residues. Germline assignment: CDR1 LNHNV and CDR2 YYDKDF (reference sequence). The ends were cut back, 0 bases at V and 5 bases at J, with 6 bases in the middle. The CDR3 reads CATSRDLRDTQYF. The CDR3 DNA follows: TGTGCCACCAGCAGAGACCTACGAGATACGCAGTATTTT.

V gene TRBV19 combines with J gene TRBJ1-5; D may be TRBD1 (6 bases). This CDR3 has 15 amino acids. Trimming removed 7 bases at V and 2 bases at J, with 15 bases between. The germline V gene encodes CDR1 LNHDA and CDR2 SQIVND (reference sequence). The CDR3, as DNA: TGTGCCAGTATAGCCCAGGGGTTAGGCAATCAGCCCCAGCATTTT. Protein: CASIAQGLGNQPQHF. The full variable domain, completed using reference TRBV19 and TRBJ1-5, is DGGITQSPKYLFRKEGQNVTLSCEQNLNHDAMYWYRQDPGQGLRLIYYSQIVNDFQKGDIAEGYSVSREKKESFPLTVTSAQKNPTAFYLCASIAQGLGNQPQHFGDGTRLSIL.